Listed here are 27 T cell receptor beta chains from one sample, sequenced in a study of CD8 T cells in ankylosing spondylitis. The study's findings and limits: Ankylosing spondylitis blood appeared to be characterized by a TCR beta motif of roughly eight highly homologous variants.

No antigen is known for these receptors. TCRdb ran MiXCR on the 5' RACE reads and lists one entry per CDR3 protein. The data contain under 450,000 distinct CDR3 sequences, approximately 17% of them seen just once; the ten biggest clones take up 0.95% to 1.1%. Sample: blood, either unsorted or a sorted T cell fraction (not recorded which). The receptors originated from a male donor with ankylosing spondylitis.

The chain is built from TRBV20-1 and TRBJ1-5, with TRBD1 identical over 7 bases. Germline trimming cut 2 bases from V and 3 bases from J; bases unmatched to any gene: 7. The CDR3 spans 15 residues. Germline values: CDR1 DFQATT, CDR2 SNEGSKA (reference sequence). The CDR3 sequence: CSARLPGGNNQPQHF. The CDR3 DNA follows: TGCAGTGCTAGATTGCCAGGGGGGAACAATCAGCCCCAGCATTTT.

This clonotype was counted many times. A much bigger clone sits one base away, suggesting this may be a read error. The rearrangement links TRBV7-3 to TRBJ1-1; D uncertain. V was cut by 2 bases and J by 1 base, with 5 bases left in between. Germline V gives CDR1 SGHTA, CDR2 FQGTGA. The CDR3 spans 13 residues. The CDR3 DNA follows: TGTGCCAGCAGCTTATATCAGAACACTGAAGCTTTCTTT. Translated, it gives CASSLYQNTEAFF.

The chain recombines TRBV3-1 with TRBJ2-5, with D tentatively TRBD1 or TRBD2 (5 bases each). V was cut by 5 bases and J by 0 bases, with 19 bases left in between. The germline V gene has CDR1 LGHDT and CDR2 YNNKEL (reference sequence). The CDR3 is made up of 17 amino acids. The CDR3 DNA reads TGTGCCAGCAGCAAGAGGGCAAGGGGTCGGTACCAAGAGACCCAGTACTTC. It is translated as CASSKRARGRYQETQYF.

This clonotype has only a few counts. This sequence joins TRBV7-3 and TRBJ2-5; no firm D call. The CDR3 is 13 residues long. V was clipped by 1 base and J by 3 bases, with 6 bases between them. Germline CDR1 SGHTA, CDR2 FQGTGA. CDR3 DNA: TGTGCCAGCAGCTTAATGGCTAAAGAGACCCAGTACTTC. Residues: CASSLMAKETQYF.

Written as DNA, the CDR3 is TGTGCCAGCAGCGCGGCAAGTTTCTCTGGGGCCAACGTCCTGACTTTC. Translation: CASSAASFSGANVLTF. The chain is built from TRBV5-5 and TRBJ2-6; D remains ambiguous. This CDR3 comprises 16 residues. V lost 4 bases to trimming and J lost 0 bases, with 11 bases between them. CDR1 and CDR2 (germline): SGHKS, YYEKEE (reference sequence).

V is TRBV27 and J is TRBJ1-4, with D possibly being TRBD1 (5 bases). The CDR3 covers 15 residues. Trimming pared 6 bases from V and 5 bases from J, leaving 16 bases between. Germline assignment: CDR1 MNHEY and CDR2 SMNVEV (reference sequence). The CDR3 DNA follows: TGTGCCAGCAGCGGGATCGGGGCGGCGAATGAAAAACTGTTTTTT. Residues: CASSGIGAANEKLFF.

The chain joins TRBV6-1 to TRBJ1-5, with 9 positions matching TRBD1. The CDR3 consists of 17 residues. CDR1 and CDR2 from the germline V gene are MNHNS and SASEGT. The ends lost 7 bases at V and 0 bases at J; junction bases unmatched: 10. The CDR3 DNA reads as TGTGCCAGCAAAGGTGGGACAGGGCCGCTTAGCAATCAGCCCCAGCATTTT. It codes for CASKGGTGPLSNQPQHF.

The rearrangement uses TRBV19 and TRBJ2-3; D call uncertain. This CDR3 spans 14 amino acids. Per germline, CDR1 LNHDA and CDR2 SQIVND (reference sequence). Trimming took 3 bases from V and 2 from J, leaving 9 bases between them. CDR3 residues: CASSILYSTDTQYF. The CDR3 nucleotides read TGTGCCAGTAGTATTTTATACTCCACAGATACGCAGTATTTT.

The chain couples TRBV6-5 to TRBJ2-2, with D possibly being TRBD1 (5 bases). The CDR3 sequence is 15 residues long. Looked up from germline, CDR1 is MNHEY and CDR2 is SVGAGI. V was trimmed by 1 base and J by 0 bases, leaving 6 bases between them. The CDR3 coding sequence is TGTGCCAGCAGTTACTTCAGGGCGAACACCGGGGAGCTGTTTTTT. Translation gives CASSYFRANTGELFF.

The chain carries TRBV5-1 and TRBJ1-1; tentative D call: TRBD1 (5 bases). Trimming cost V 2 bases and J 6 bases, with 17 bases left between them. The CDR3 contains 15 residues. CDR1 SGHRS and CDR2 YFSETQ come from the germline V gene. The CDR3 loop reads CASSFGGGSGSEAFF. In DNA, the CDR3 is TGCGCCAGCAGCTTCGGGGGGGGGAGTGGGTCTGAAGCTTTCTTT.

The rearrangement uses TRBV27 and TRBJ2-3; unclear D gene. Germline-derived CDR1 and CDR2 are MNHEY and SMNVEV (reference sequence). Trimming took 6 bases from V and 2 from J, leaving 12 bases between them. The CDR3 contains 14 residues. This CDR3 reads CASRPSNPTDTQYF. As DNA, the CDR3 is TGTGCCAGCAGGCCGTCCAACCCCACAGATACGCAGTATTTT.

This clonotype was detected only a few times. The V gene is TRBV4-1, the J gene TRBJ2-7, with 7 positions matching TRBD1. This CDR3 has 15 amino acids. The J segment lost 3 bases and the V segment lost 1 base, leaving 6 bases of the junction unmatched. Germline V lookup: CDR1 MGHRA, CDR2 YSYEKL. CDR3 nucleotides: TGCGCCAGCAGCCAAGCCCCGGGGACAGTCTACGAGCAGTACTTC. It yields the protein CASSQAPGTVYEQYF.

The CDR3 loop is CASSPTGGGLSEAFF. The CDR3 bases are TGTGCCAGCAGCCCCACAGGCGGGGGCTTGTCTGAAGCTTTCTTT. This sequence joins TRBV7-2 and TRBJ1-1; weak D call: TRBD1 (6 bases). Germline-derived CDR1 and CDR2 are SGHTA and FQGNSA. The germline V and J ends were trimmed by 5 bases and 6 bases, with 19 bases remaining between them. The CDR3 covers 15 residues.

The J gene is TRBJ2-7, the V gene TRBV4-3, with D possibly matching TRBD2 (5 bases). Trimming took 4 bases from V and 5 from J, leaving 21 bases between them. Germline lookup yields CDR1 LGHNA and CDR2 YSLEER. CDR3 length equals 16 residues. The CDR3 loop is CASSRTPLAIDDEQYF. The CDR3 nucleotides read TGCGCCAGCAGCCGCACGCCCCTAGCTATAGACGACGAGCAGTACTTC.

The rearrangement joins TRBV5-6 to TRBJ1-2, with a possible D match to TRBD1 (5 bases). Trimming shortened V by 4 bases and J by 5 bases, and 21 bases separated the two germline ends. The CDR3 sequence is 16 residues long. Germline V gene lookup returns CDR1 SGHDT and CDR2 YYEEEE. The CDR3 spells CASSPKSSGPSYGYTF. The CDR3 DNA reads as TGTGCCAGCAGCCCAAAATCTTCGGGACCGAGTTATGGCTACACCTTC.

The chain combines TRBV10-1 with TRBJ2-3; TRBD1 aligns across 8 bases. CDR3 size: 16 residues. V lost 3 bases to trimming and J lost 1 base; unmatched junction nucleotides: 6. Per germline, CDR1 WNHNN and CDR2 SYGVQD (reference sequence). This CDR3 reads CASSDGGTGRTDTQYF. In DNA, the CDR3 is TGCGCCAGCAGTGACGGAGGGACAGGACGCACAGATACGCAGTATTTT.

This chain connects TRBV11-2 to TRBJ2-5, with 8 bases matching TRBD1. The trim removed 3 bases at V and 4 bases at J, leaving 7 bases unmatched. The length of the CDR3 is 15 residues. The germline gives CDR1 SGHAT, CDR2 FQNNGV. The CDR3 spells CASSFGQGVVETQYF. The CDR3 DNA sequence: TGTGCCAGCAGCTTCGGACAGGGCGTAGTAGAGACCCAGTACTTC.

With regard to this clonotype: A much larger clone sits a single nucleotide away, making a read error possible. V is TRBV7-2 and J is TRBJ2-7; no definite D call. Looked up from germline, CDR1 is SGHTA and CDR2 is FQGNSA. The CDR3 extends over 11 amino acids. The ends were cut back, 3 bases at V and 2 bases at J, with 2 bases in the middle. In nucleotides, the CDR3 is TGTGCCAGCAGCTTCACCTACGAGCAGTACTTC. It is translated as CASSFTYEQYF.

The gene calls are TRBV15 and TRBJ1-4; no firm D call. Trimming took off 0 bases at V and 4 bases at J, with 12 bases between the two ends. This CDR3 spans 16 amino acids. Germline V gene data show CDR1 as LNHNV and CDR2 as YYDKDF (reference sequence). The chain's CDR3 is CATSRDLAGYNEKLFF. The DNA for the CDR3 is TGTGCCACCAGCAGAGATCTTGCCGGATATAATGAAAAACTGTTTTTT.

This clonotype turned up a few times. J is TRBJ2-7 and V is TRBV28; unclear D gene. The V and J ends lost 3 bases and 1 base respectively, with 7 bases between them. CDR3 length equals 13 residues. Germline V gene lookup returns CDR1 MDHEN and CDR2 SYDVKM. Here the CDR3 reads CASSFIQSYEQYF. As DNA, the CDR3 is TGTGCCAGCAGTTTTATACAGTCCTACGAGCAGTACTTC.

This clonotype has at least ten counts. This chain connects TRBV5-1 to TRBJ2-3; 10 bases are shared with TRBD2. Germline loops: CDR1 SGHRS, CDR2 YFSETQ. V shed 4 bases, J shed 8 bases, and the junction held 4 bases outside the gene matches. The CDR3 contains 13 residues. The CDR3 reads CASSTGLAVTQYF. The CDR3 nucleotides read TGCGCCAGCAGCACCGGACTAGCGGTTACGCAGTATTTT.

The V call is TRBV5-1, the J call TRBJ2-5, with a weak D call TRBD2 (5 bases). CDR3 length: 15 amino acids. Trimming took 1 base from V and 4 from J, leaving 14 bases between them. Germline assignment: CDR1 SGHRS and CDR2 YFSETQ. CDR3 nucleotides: TGCGCCAGCAGCTTGTTTGAGGGAGCGGTAGAGACCCAGTACTTC. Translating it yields CASSLFEGAVETQYF.

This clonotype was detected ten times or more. CDR3: CASSLGQGVSNEQFF. The CDR3 region has the DNA TGTGCCAGCAGTTTAGGACAGGGAGTTTCCAATGAGCAGTTCTTC. V is TRBV12-3 or TRBV12-4 and J is TRBJ2-1; 7 positions agree with TRBD1. V shed 1 base, J shed 6 bases, and the junction held 6 bases outside the gene matches. The CDR3 contains 15 residues.

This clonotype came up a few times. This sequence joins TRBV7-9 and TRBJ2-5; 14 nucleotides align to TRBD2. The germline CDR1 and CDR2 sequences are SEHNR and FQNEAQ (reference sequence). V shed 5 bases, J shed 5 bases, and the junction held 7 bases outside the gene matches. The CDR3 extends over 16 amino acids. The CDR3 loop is CASSPTSGGAGETQYF. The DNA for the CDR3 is TGTGCCAGCAGCCCGACTAGCGGGGGGGCCGGTGAGACCCAGTACTTC.

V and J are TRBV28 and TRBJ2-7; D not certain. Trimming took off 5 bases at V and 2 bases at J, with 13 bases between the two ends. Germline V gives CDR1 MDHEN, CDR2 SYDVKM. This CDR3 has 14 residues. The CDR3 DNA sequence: TGTGCCAGCAGTACTGGACGGATCCCCTACGAGCAGTACTTC. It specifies CASSTGRIPYEQYF.

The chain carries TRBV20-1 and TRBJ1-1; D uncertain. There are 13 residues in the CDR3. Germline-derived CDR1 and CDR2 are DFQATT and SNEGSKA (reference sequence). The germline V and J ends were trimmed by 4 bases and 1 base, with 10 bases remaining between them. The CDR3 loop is CSATPRKNTEAFF. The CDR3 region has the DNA TGCAGTGCTACGCCGAGGAAGAACACTGAAGCTTTCTTT.

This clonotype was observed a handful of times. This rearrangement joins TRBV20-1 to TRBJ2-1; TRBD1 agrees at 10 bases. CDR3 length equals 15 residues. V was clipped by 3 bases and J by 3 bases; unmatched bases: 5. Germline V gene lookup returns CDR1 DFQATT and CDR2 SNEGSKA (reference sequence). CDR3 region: CSARAGTGDYNEQFF. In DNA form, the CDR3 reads TGCAGTGCTAGGGCAGGGACAGGGGACTACAATGAGCAGTTCTTC.